This T cell receptor (beta chain) was sequenced during a study of T cell repertoires in cytomegalovirus infection (dated by TCRdb to the late 2010s). For the study in its entirety: Peptide stimulations targeted recently identified HLA-C-restricted CMV epitopes, whose presentation resists viral immunomodulation, together with well-studied HLA-B-restricted epitopes. Donor HLA type was relevant to the analysis, as public TCR beta signatures indicated carriage of CMV infection together with the matching HLA type.

This clonotype was found once. No cognate antigen has been identified for it. Base qualities are missing; no much larger clone stands one base away. A solitary read yields weak support. This sample's treatment or condition label indicates: in vitro stimulation with specific CMV peptide epitopes to enrich CMV-specific T cells. Overall study outcomes, separate from this receptor: In both this cohort and an independent cohort of 300 to 450 donors, the cumulative frequency of public TCR beta family members distinguished carriers of CMV infection plus the relevant HLA type. In the ex vivo response, HLA-C-restricted CMV-specific TCR beta clonotypes were dominant, and in two of eight donors the single most frequent clonotype came from this HLA-C-restricted group.

Sequencing took place on an Illumina HiSeq 1500. TCRdb trimmed public reads at Q25 via fastp, called clones via MiXCR and kept in-frame beta chains. Rows are unified per CDR3 protein, each entry keeping the most common DNA and genes. This sample holds hundreds of thousands of distinct CDR3 sequences; around a third were observed only once. Roughly 16% of the sample is taken by the ten largest. Its CDR3 holds 16 amino acids, cysteine through phenylalanine. The CDR3 DNA has 48 bases and is translated from base 1. Looking up the germline V gene yields CDR1 MGHRA and CDR2 YSYEKL. The junction shows trimming of 4 bases on V and 1 base on J, plus 16 bases between the germline ends.

The TCR was taken from a human donor in good health (CMV status not recorded). Some clones in this sample may be carry-over from other donors' samples. The sequence joins TRBV4-1 to TRBJ1-1, and perhaps TRBD1 as D gene, on 6 matching bases. This specimen consisted of cultured PBMCs, obtained from culture after CMV antigen stimulation. In nucleotide form, the sequence is TGCGCCAGCAGCCGCCTAACGGGACAATGGAACACTGAAGCTTTCTTT. Its protein product is CASSRLTGQWNTEAFF.